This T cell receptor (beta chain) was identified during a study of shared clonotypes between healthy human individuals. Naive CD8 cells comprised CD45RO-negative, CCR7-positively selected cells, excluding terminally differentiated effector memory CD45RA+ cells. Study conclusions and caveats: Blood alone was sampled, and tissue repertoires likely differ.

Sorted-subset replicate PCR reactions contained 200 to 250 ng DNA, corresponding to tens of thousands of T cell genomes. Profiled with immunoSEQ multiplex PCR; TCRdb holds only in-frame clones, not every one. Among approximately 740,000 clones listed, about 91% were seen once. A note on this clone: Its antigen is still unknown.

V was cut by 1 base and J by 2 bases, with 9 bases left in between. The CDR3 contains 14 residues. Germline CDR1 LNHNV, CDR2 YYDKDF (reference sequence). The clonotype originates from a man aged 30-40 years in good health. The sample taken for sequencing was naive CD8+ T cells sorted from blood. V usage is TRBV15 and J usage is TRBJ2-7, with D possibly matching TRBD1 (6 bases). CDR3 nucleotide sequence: TGTGCCACCAGCAGAGGCAGGGGAGCCTACGAGCAGTACTTC. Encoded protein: CATSRGRGAYEQYF.